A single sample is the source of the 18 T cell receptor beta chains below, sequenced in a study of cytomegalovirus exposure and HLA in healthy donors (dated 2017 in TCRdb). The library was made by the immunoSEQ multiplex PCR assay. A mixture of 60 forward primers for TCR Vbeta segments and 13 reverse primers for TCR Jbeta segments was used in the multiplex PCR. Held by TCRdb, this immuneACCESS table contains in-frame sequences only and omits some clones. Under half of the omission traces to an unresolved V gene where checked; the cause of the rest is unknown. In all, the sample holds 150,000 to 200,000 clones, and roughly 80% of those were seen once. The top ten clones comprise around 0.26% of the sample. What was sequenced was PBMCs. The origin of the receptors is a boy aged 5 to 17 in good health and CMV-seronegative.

The CDR3 loop is CASSRGDYEQYF. DNA for the CDR3: TGTGCCAGCAGCCGGGGGGATTACGAGCAGTACTTC. The chain combines TRBV7-9 with TRBJ2-7; TRBD2 matches 7 bases. Germline CDR1 and CDR2: SEHNR and FQNEAQ (reference sequence). The CDR3 runs 12 residues. The V segment lost 5 bases and the J segment 4 bases; nucleotides outside the gene matches: 2.

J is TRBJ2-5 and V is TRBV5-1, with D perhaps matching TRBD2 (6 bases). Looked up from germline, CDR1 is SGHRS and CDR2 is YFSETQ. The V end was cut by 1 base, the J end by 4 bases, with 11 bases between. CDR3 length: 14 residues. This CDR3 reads CASSLIEGGETQYF. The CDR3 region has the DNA TGCGCCAGCAGCTTGATTGAGGGAGGAGAGACCCAGTACTTC. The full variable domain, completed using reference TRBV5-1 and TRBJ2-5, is KAGVTQTPRYLIKTRGQQVTLSCSPISGHRSVSWYQQTPGQGLQFLFEYFSETQRNKGNFPGRFSGRQFSNSRSEMNVSTLELGDSALYLCASSLIEGGETQYFGPGTRLLVL.

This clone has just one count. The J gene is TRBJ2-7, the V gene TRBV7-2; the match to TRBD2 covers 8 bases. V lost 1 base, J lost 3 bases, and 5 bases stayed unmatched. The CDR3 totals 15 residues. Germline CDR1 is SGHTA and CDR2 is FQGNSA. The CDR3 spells CASSLGTSSRYEQYF. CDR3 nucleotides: TGTGCCAGCAGCTTAGGGACTAGCAGCCGCTACGAGCAGTACTTC.

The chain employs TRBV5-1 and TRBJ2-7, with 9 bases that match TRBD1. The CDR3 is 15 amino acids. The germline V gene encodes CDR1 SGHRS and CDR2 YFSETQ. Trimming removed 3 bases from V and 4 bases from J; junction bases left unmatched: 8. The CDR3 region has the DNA TGCGCCAGCAGCTGGCTCGTGGGACAGGGTTACGAGCAGTACTTC. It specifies CASSWLVGQGYEQYF.

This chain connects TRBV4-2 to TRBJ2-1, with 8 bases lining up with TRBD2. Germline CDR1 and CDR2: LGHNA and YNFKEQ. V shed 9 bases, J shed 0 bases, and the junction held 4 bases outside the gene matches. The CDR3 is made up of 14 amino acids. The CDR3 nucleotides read TGTGCCAGTGCCGGGACTAGCTCCTACAATGAGCAGTTCTTC. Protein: CASAGTSSYNEQFF.

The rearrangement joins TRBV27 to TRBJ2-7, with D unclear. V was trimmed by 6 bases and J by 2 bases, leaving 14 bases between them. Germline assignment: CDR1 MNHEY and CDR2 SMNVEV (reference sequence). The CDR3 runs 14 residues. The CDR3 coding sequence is TGTGCCAGCAGGCCCTCCTCTATAACCTACGAGCAGTACTTC. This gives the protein CASRPSSITYEQYF.

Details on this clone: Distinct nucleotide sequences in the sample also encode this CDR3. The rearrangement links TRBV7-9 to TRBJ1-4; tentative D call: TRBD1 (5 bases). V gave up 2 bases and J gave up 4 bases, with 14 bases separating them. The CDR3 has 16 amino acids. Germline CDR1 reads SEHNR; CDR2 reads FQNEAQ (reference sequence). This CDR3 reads CASSLTVDSFNEKLFF. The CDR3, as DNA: TGTGCCAGCAGCTTAACCGTCGACAGCTTTAATGAAAAACTGTTTTTT.

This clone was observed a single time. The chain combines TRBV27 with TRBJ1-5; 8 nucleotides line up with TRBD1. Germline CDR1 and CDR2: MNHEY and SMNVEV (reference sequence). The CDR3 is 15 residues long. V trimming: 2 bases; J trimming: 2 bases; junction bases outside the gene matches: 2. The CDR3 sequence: CASSLLGQGNQPQHF. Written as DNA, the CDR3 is TGTGCCAGCAGTTTACTGGGACAGGGCAATCAGCCCCAGCATTTT.

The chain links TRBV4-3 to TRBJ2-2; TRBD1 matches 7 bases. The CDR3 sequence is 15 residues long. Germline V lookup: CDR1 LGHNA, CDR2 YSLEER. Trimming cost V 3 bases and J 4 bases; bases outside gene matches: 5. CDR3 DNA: TGCGCCAGCAGCCAGGAGACAGGGTCCACCGGGGAGCTGTTTTTT. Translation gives CASSQETGSTGELFF.

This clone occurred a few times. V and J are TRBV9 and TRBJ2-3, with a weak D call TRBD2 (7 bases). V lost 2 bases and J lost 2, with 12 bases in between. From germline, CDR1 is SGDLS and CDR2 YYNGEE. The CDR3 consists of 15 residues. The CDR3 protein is CASSVGGDNTDTQYF. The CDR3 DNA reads TGTGCCAGCAGCGTGGGAGGGGACAACACAGATACGCAGTATTTT.

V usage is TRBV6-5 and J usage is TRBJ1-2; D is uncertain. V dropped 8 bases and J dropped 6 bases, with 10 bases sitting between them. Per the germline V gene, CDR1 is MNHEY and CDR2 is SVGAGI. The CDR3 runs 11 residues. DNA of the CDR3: TGTGCCAGCGGACGTAGCGATGGCTACACCTTC. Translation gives CASGRSDGYTF.

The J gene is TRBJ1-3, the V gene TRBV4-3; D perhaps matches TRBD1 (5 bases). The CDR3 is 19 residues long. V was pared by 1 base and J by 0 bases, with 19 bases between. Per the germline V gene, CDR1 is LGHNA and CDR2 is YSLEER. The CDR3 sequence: CASSQVLRSGVNSGNTIYF. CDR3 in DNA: TGCGCCAGCAGCCAAGTCCTTCGATCGGGGGTTAACTCTGGAAACACCATATATTTT.

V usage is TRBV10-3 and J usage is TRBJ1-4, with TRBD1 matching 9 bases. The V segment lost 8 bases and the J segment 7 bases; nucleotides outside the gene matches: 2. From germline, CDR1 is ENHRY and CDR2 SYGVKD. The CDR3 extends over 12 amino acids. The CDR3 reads CAISDRGEKLFF. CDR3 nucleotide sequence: TGTGCCATCTCGGACAGGGGTGAAAAACTGTTTTTT.

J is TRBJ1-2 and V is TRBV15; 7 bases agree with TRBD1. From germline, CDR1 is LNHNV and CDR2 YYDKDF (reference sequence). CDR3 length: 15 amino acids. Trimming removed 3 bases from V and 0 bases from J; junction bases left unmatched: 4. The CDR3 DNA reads TGTGCCACCAGCAGTCTGACAGGGACTAACTATGGCTACACCTTC. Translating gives CATSSLTGTNYGYTF.

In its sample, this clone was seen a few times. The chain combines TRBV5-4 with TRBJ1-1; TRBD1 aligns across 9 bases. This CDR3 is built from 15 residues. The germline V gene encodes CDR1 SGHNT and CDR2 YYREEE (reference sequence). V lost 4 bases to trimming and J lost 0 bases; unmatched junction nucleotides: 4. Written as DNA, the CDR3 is TGTGCCAGCAGCCAGAGACAGGGGGTGAACACTGAAGCTTTCTTT. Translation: CASSQRQGVNTEAFF.

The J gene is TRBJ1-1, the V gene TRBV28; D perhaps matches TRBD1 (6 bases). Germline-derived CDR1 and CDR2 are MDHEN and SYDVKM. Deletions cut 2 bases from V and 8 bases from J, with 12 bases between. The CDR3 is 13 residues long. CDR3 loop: CASSLTRGQEAFF. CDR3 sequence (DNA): TGTGCCAGCAGTTTAACTCGTGGACAGGAAGCTTTCTTT.

CDR3 nucleotide sequence: TGTGCCAGCAGTGCGAATACCGGGACAGGGGTTAACACCGGGGAGCTGTTTTTT. Residues: CASSANTGTGVNTGELFF. The chain recombines TRBV6-4 with TRBJ2-2; 10 nucleotides match TRBD1. V lost 4 bases and J lost 2; bases outside the gene matches: 10. CDR3 length: 18 residues. CDR1 and CDR2 from the germline V gene are MRHNA and SNTAGT.

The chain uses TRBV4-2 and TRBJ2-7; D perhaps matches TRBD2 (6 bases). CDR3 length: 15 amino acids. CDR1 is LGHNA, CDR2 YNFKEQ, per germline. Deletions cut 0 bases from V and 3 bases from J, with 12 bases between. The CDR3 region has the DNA TGTGCCAGCAGCCAAGAATGGGACTTGGACTACGAGCAGTACTTC. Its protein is CASSQEWDLDYEQYF.